These 11 T cell receptor delta chains share one sample of origin, sequenced in a study of Vδ1+ human thymocytes. Study results and limitations: Thymic TRG and TRD repertoires appeared highly polyclonal.

The antigens for these receptors are not known. RNA was extracted from the cells and then reverse transcribed. CDR3 amplicons came from multiplex PCR with pooled V-gene forward and constant-region reverse primers. TCRdb applied CATT to the multiplex PCR reads for clone calling. The top ten hold under 0.55% of the sample, which has 54,000 or so delta-chain clones, 15% seen once. Sequenced input: Vdelta1+ gamma-delta thymocytes from the thymus. Stated subset: FACS-sorted CD3+ TCRalphabeta- TCRVdelta1+ TCRVdelta2- thymocytes. These receptors originate from a boy under two years old who had congenital heart surgery.

The chain carries TRDV1 and TRDJ1; 12 bases agree with TRDD3. J was trimmed by 2 bases and V by 0 bases; bases with no gene match: 25. The CDR3 loop spans 24 amino acids. CDR1 and CDR2 from the germline V gene are TSWWSYY and QGS. This chain's CDR3 is CALGELRERDPPYWGIPGTDKLIF. The CDR3 region has the DNA TGTGCTCTTGGGGAACTTAGGGAACGAGACCCACCCTACTGGGGGATACCGGGGACCGATAAACTCATCTTT.

The chain links TRDV1 to TRDJ1, with D perhaps TRDD2 or TRDD3 (8 bases each). The CDR3 covers 21 residues. V lost 1 base, J lost 0 bases, and 27 bases lay in between. Germline assignment: CDR1 TSWWSYY and CDR2 QGS. Here the CDR3 reads CALGEPTLPTETGGYTDKLIF. Written as DNA, the CDR3 is TGTGCTCTTGGGGAACCCACTCTTCCTACTGAGACTGGGGGCTACACCGATAAACTCATCTTT.

The chain recombines TRDV1 with TRDJ1; possible D gene TRDD2, 9 bases. Germline values: CDR1 TSWWSYY, CDR2 QGS. The CDR3 has 21 residues. Trimming cost V 4 bases and J 0 bases, with 30 bases left between them. For the CDR3, the DNA is TGTGCTCTTGGGGCCCTTCCTACGCCCTATAGGGGATACAGGTACACCGATAAACTCATCTTT. This sequence encodes CALGALPTPYRGYRYTDKLIF.

This clone was seen a handful of times. The chain employs TRAV29/DV5 and TRDJ3; 7 nucleotides match TRDD3. Germline assignment: CDR1 NSMFDY and CDR2 ISSIKDK. Unmatched junction bases numbered 11, after V lost 2 bases and J lost 0 bases. CDR3 size: 19 residues. CDR3: CAARNYGGFLSWDTRQMFF. The CDR3 coding sequence is TGTGCAGCAAGGAACTACGGGGGATTCCTCTCCTGGGACACCCGACAGATGTTTTTC.

The V gene is TRDV1, the J gene TRDJ1; TRDD3 matches 9 bases. This CDR3 region has 20 residues. V dropped 4 bases and J dropped 0; count of bases not matched to a gene: 18. CDR1 TSWWSYY and CDR2 QGS come from the germline V gene. The CDR3 DNA follows: TGTGCTCTTGGGGGACGGGCCGAATACTGGGGGACCGCATACACCGATAAACTCATCTTT. Its translation is CALGGRAEYWGTAYTDKLIF.

This clone was observed a few times. The genes are TRDV1 and TRDJ1, with 11 bases aligning to TRDD3. The ends lost 4 bases at V and 3 bases at J; junction bases unmatched: 13. CDR1 is TSWWSYY, CDR2 QGS, per germline. The CDR3 is 18 residues long. The chain's CDR3 is CALGVYWGIGRGADKLIF. CDR3 nucleotide sequence: TGTGCTCTTGGGGTCTACTGGGGGATAGGAAGGGGCGCCGATAAACTCATCTTT.

The V and J genes are TRDV1 and TRDJ1; the match to TRDD3 covers 11 bases. Unmatched junction bases numbered 12, after V lost 1 base and J lost 2 bases. Germline loops: CDR1 TSWWSYY, CDR2 QGS. CDR3 length equals 19 residues. CDR3 coding DNA: TGTGCTCTTGGGGAACCCCATTCCCGACACTGGGGGATAACCGATAAACTCATCTTT. Protein sequence: CALGEPHSRHWGITDKLIF.

The rearrangement uses TRDV1 and TRDJ1, with unresolved D. V lost 5 bases and J 6 bases, leaving 13 bases between the germline ends. The CDR3 has 13 amino acids. CDR1 is TSWWSYY and CDR2 is QGS in the germline V gene. The CDR3 nucleotides read TGTGCTCTTGGGAACCTTGTCTTAAATAAACTCATCTTT. It encodes CALGNLVLNKLIF.

The V gene is TRDV1, the J gene TRDJ1; D is unresolved. This CDR3 has 15 residues. Germline lookup yields CDR1 TSWWSYY and CDR2 QGS. V was clipped by 0 bases and J by 3 bases, with 11 bases between them. CDR3 loop: CALGELVRLSDKLIF. The CDR3, as DNA: TGTGCTCTTGGGGAACTTGTACGTCTTTCCGATAAACTCATCTTT.

The chain combines TRDV1 with TRDJ1; D not certain. In germline, CDR1 is TSWWSYY, CDR2 QGS. The CDR3 consists of 21 residues. V dropped 0 bases and J dropped 3 bases, with 29 bases sitting between them. The CDR3 bases are TGTGCTCTTGGGGAACTGGCGATCCTCCGTGGGTGTTGCCTGGACGCCGATAAACTCATCTTT. It is translated as CALGELAILRGCCLDADKLIF.

J is TRDJ1 and V is TRDV1; TRDD3 is a possible D gene (6 bases). Trimming took 3 bases from V and 3 from J, leaving 14 bases between them. The germline V gene encodes CDR1 TSWWSYY and CDR2 QGS. The CDR3 covers 15 residues. The CDR3 DNA reads as TGTGCTCTTGGGGAGGCCTACTGGGACGCCGATAAACTCATCTTT. It yields the protein CALGEAYWDADKLIF.